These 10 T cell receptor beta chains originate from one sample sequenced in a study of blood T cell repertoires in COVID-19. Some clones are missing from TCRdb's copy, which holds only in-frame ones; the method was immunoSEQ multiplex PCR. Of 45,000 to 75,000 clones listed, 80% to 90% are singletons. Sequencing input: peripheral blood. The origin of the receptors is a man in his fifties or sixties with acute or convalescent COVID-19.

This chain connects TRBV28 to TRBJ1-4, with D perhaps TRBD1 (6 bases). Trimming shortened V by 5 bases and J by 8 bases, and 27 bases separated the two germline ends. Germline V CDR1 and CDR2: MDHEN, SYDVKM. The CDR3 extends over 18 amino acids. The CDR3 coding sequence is TGTGCCAGCAGTCCTTTAGAGTTTTTGTCGGGGGGCCCAGAAAAACTGTTTTTT. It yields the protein CASSPLEFLSGGPEKLFF.

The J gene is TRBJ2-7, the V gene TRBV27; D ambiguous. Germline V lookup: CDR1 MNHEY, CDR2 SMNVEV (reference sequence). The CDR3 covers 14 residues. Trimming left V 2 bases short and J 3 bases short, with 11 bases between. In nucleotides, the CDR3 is TGTGCCAGCAGTTTAAACCCGCTAATCTACGAGCAGTACTTC. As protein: CASSLNPLIYEQYF.

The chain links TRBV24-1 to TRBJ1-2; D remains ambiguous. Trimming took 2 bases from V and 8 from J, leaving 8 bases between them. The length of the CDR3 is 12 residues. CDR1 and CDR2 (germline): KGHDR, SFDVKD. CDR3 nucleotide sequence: TGTGCCACCAGTGATTCTAGGTTAGGCTACACCTTC. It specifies CATSDSRLGYTF.

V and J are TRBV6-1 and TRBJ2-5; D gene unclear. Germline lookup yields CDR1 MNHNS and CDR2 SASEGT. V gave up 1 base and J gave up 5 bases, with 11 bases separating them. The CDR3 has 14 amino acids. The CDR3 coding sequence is TGTGCCAGCAGTGAAGATAGCCCTCTGGAGACCCAGTACTTC. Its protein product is CASSEDSPLETQYF.

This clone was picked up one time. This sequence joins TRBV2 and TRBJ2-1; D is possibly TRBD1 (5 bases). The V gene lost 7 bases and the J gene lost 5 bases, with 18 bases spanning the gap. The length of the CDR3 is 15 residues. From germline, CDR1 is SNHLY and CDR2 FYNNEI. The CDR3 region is CASTLARGPHNEQFF. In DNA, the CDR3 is TGTGCCAGCACCTTAGCTAGGGGCCCGCACAATGAGCAGTTCTTC.

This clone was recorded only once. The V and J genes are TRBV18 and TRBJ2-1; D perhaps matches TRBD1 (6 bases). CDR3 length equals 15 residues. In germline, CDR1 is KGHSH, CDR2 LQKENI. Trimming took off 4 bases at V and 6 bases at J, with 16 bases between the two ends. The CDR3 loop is CASSLLQGNPNEQFF. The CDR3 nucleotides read TGTGCCAGCTCACTCCTACAGGGAAACCCCAATGAGCAGTTCTTC.

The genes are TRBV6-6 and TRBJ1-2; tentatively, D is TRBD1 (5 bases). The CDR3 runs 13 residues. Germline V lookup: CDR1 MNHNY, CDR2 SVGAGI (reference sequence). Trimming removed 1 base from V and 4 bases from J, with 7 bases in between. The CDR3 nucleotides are TGTGCCAGCAGTTACTGGGACTCCTATGGCTACACCTTC. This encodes CASSYWDSYGYTF.

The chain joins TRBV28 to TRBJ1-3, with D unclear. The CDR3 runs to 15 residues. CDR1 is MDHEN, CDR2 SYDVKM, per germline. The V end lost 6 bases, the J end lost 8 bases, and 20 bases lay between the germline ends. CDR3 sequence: CASSLAGNREDTIYF. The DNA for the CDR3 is TGTGCCAGCAGCCTCGCGGGGAATAGGGAAGACACCATATATTTT.

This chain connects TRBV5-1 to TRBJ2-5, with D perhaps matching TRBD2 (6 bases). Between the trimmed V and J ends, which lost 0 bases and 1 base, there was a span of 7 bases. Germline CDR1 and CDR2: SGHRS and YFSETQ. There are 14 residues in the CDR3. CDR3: CASSLGTIQETQYF. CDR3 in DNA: TGCGCCAGCAGCTTGGGGACTATCCAAGAGACCCAGTACTTC.

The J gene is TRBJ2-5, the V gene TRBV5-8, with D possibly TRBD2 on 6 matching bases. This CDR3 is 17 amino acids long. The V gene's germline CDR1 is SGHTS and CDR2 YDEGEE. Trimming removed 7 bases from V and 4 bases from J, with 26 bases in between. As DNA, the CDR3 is TGTGCCAGCCCGCAGGGACTTAACATCCCGTTGGGAGAGACCCAGTACTTC. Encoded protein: CASPQGLNIPLGETQYF.